This T cell receptor beta chain originates from a study of Graves' ophthalmopathy and Graves' hyperthyroidism. RNA transcripts provided the template for amplifying TCR beta CDR3 regions. RT-PCR with HTBI primers came first, then second-round multiplex PCR. TCRdb fed the multiplex PCR reads into MiXCR, producing one record per CDR3 protein. The sample lists about 620,000 distinct CDR3 sequences, about 20% occurring once. This CDR3 spans 16 amino acids. Germline CDR1 and CDR2: MNHEY and SVGAGI. V dropped 5 bases and J dropped 4 bases, with 18 bases sitting between them. The clonotype comes from a woman aged 18-29 years with stable Graves' hyperthyroidism. Some clones in this sample may be carry-over from other donors' samples. Sequencing was done on a sample of peripheral blood. This chain uses TRBV6-5 with TRBJ1-3; weak D call: TRBD1 (5 bases). The CDR3 DNA reads as TGTGCCAGCAGTGTCCTCGACAGTTTCAGGGGAAACACCATATATTTT. This translates into CASSVLDSFRGNTIYF.